Given below is one T cell receptor beta chain in context. The antigen is not known. Because it lacks the conserved phenylalanine or tryptophan at the end, this CDR3 is likely a read error. The data were obtained in a study of CD8+CD57+ T cells in acquired aplastic anemia. Regarding the study as a whole: The CD8+ Simpson's diversity of patients and controls was not significantly different.

CD8+CD57+ cell expansion, shown by flow cytometry, had occurred in the patients selected for sequencing. Germline loops: CDR1 DFQATT, CDR2 SNEGSKA (reference sequence). The CDR3 runs to 16 residues. V was clipped by 7 bases and J by 4 bases, with 24 bases between them. The TCR beta profiling, which covered VDJ combination and CDR3 sequence, was carried out using genomic DNA as the template. Using its own MiXCR run on the reads, TCRdb lists one record per CDR3 protein. The table shows some 200,000 distinct CDR3 sequences, with around 45% occurring only once. Sample: sorted CD4+, CD8+, or CD8+CD57+ T cells (not recorded which) from PBMCs. This TCR was recovered from a human donor with aplastic anemia. The rearrangement joins TRBV20-1 to TRBJ2-3, with unresolved D. CDR3 sequence: CSVRPGPSHGADTQYS. DNA of the CDR3: TGCAGTGTACGACCCGGGCCCTCGCACGGCGCAGATACGCAGTATTCT.